A single sample gave rise to the 31 T cell receptor beta chains below, sequenced in a study of cytomegalovirus exposure and HLA in healthy donors. Use of 60 Vbeta and 13 Jbeta primers characterized the PCR. The method was immunoSEQ multiplex PCR; TCRdb's version includes in-frame clones alone and lacks a portion of them. The sample yields about 96,000 clones, approximately 75% seen once. Sequencing was performed on PBMCs. These receptors came from a female donor in good health and CMV-seropositive.

The gene calls are TRBV30 and TRBJ1-1, with 8 bases fitting TRBD1. Germline V gives CDR1 GTSNPN, CDR2 SVGIG (reference sequence). V shed 3 bases, J shed 4 bases, and the junction held 4 bases outside the gene matches. CDR3 length: 13 amino acids. CDR3 sequence (DNA): TGTGCCTGGAGCGAAGACAGGGGCACTGAAGCTTTCTTT. Amino acid sequence: CAWSEDRGTEAFF. The complete variable domain, with remaining parts taken from reference TRBV30 and TRBJ1-1, reads SQTIHQWPATLVQPVGSPLSLECTVEGTSNPNLYWYRQAAGRGLQLLFYSVGIGQISSEVPQNLSASRPQDRQFILSSKKLLLSDSGFYLCAWSEDRGTEAFFGQGTRLTVV.

The chain employs TRBV16 and TRBJ1-1, with D uncertain. Trimming left V 0 bases short and J 7 bases short, with 9 bases between. Germline V gene lookup returns CDR1 KGHSY and CDR2 FQNENV. The CDR3 is 13 amino acids. The CDR3 is CASSQSWRFEAFF. CDR3 sequence (DNA): TGTGCCAGCAGCCAATCGTGGCGGTTTGAAGCTTTCTTT.

This clone has a single count. The chain has TRBV5-4 and TRBJ2-3; D might be TRBD1 (6 bases). CDR3 length equals 13 residues. Germline assignment: CDR1 SGHNT and CDR2 YYREEE (reference sequence). The ends were cut back, 0 bases at V and 6 bases at J, with 8 bases in the middle. For the CDR3, the DNA is TGTGCCAGCAGCTTGGCAGGGGATGATACGCAGTATTTT. Translating it yields CASSLAGDDTQYF.

The rearrangement uses TRBV6-4 and TRBJ2-7, with D maybe TRBD1 (5 bases). V gave up 5 bases and J gave up 2 bases, with 10 bases separating them. Germline V gene data show CDR1 as MRHNA and CDR2 as SNTAGT. CDR3 size: 13 residues. CDR3 loop: CASSKPGPYEQYF. The CDR3 coding sequence is TGTGCCAGCAGTAAACCAGGGCCCTACGAGCAGTACTTC.

This rearrangement joins TRBV6-1 to TRBJ2-5, with D uncertain. The CDR3 runs to 13 residues. Deletions cut 4 bases from V and 0 bases from J, with 6 bases between. Germline CDR1 and CDR2: MNHNS and SASEGT. The CDR3 nucleotides read TGTGCCAGCAGTGTCAGATACCAAGAGACCCAGTACTTC. This encodes CASSVRYQETQYF.

The chain couples TRBV4-2 to TRBJ2-7; 12 bases match TRBD1. With 0 bases clipped from V and 5 bases from J, the junction kept 2 bases outside the gene matches. Per germline, CDR1 LGHNA and CDR2 YNFKEQ. This CDR3 contains 15 residues. The CDR3 here is CASSQEGTGGDEQYF. Written as DNA, the CDR3 is TGTGCCAGCAGCCAAGAGGGGACAGGGGGCGACGAGCAGTACTTC.

The chain recombines TRBV19 with TRBJ1-1, with D possibly matching TRBD1 (5 bases). With 8 bases removed from V and 4 bases from J, the gap between germline ends came to 11 bases. There are 12 residues in the CDR3. Germline V gene data show CDR1 as LNHDA and CDR2 as SQIVND (reference sequence). The CDR3 spells CASGREVTEAFF. The CDR3 bases are TGTGCCAGTGGCAGGGAGGTCACTGAAGCTTTCTTT.

This clone came up a few times. The rearrangement joins TRBV20-1 to TRBJ1-1; no firm D call. Germline V gene lookup returns CDR1 DFQATT and CDR2 SNEGSKA (reference sequence). This CDR3 has 11 amino acids. V was clipped by 5 bases and J by 9 bases, with 13 bases between them. This CDR3 is CSALWEYQAFF. DNA for the CDR3: TGCAGTGCTCTTTGGGAGTATCAAGCTTTCTTT.

The chain employs TRBV12-5 and TRBJ2-1; 10 bases match TRBD2. Germline V gene sequence: CDR1 LGHNT, CDR2 FRNRAP. V trimming: 5 bases; J trimming: 5 bases; junction bases outside the gene matches: 3. The CDR3 covers 14 residues. The CDR3 region is CASGTGLADNEQFF. DNA of the CDR3: TGTGCTAGTGGTACCGGACTAGCGGACAATGAGCAGTTCTTC.

V usage is TRBV29-1 and J usage is TRBJ2-1; 10 nucleotides line up with TRBD2. The V and J ends lost 4 bases and 7 bases, in that order; junction bases with no gene match: 7. The CDR3 loop spans 14 amino acids. Germline CDR1 reads SQVTM; CDR2 reads ANQGSEA. Written as DNA, the CDR3 is TGCAGCGTTGCTTCTAGCGGGAGTACGAATGAGCAGTTCTTC. Translating gives CSVASSGSTNEQFF.

This clone was counted a single time. The J gene is TRBJ2-1, the V gene TRBV11-2; D may be TRBD1 (5 bases). The CDR3 is 15 residues long. The germline gives CDR1 SGHAT, CDR2 FQNNGV. The V and J ends lost 1 base and 4 bases respectively, with 11 bases between them. The CDR3 is CASSLAAGIYNEQFF. The CDR3 DNA sequence: TGTGCCAGCAGCTTAGCGGCAGGGATTTACAATGAGCAGTTCTTC.

This clone is a singleton in its sample. This chain links TRBV6-5 with TRBJ2-7; D possibly corresponds to TRBD1 (5 bases). V was trimmed by 2 bases and J by 2 bases, leaving 10 bases between them. Germline V CDR1 and CDR2: MNHEY, SVGAGI. CDR3 length: 14 amino acids. This chain's CDR3 is CASSYGRVPYEQYF. The DNA of the CDR3 is TGTGCCAGCAGTTACGGCAGGGTCCCCTACGAGCAGTACTTC.

The chain joins TRBV7-2 to TRBJ2-3; 7 bases are a match to TRBD1. V gave up 2 bases and J gave up 2 bases; unmatched junction bases: 4. From germline, CDR1 is SGHTA and CDR2 FQGNSA. The CDR3 has 15 residues. The CDR3: CASSLRTGYTDTQYF. CDR3 bases: TGTGCCAGCAGCTTAAGGACAGGCTACACAGATACGCAGTATTTT.

The rearrangement links TRBV13 to TRBJ2-3; 15 bases align to TRBD2. CDR1 and CDR2 from the germline V gene are PRHDT and FYEKMQ (reference sequence). The length of the CDR3 is 19 residues. Losses at the gene ends were 6 bases for V and 2 bases for J; bases not matched to a gene: 12. Here the CDR3 reads CASRADGTSGGPYTDTQYF. The CDR3 DNA is TGTGCCAGCAGGGCCGATGGGACTAGCGGGGGGCCATACACAGATACGCAGTATTTT.

This chain uses TRBV7-8 with TRBJ1-2; maybe TRBD1 (6 bases). V lost 2 bases, J lost 6 bases, and 16 bases lay in between. This CDR3 has 15 residues. Germline V gene lookup returns CDR1 SGHVS and CDR2 FQNEAQ. The CDR3 bases are TGTGCCAGCAGCTTAAGGGGGGGAGCCCCCCATGGCTACACCTTC. It yields the protein CASSLRGGAPHGYTF.

J is TRBJ1-2 and V is TRBV4-3, with 7 bases that match TRBD1. The CDR3 totals 16 residues. V was clipped by 0 bases and J by 7 bases; unmatched bases: 11. Germline assignment: CDR1 LGHNA and CDR2 YSLEER. The CDR3 is CASSQDPGQLLRGYTF. The CDR3 coding sequence is TGCGCCAGCAGCCAAGACCCGGGACAGCTCCTTCGTGGCTACACCTTC.

The rearrangement joins TRBV11-1 to TRBJ2-1, with D possibly matching TRBD2 (6 bases). The V and J ends lost 5 bases and 4 bases respectively, with 15 bases between them. The CDR3 consists of 15 residues. Germline V lookup: CDR1 SGHAT, CDR2 FQDESV (reference sequence). The chain's CDR3 is CASSVTSSAYNEQFF. The CDR3, as DNA: TGTGCCAGCAGCGTGACTAGTTCAGCTTACAATGAGCAGTTCTTC.

The chain employs TRBV7-9 and TRBJ1-1; 7 nucleotides line up with TRBD1. The length of the CDR3 is 15 residues. From germline, CDR1 is SEHNR and CDR2 FQNEAQ (reference sequence). Trimming cost V 5 bases and J 0 bases; bases outside gene matches: 6. CDR3 in DNA: TGTGCCAGCAGCCGGAGGGACAGCTTGAACACTGAAGCTTTCTTT. Protein: CASSRRDSLNTEAFF. Supplemented by reference TRBV7-9 and TRBJ1-1, the full variable domain reads DTGVSQNPRHKITKRGQNVTFRCDPISEHNRLYWYRQTLGQGPEFLTYFQNEAQLEKSRLLSDRFSAERPKGSFSTLEIQRTEQGDSAMYLCASSRRDSLNTEAFFGQGTRLTVV.

The chain combines TRBV4-3 with TRBJ2-7; TRBD1 aligns across 8 bases. Trimming cost V 3 bases and J 0 bases; bases outside gene matches: 1. The germline V gene encodes CDR1 LGHNA and CDR2 YSLEER. CDR3 length equals 14 residues. The CDR3 sequence: CASSQDRASYEQYF. CDR3 coding DNA: TGCGCCAGCAGCCAGGACAGGGCCTCCTACGAGCAGTACTTC.

CDR3 in DNA: TGCAGTGCTGGGAGCTCCTACAATGAGCAGTTCTTC. Protein sequence: CSAGSSYNEQFF. This chain joins TRBV29-1 and TRBJ2-1, with a possible D match to TRBD2 (5 bases). Germline V gene data show CDR1 as SQVTM and CDR2 as ANQGSEA. The CDR3 has 12 amino acids.

V and J are TRBV4-1 and TRBJ2-1; the match to TRBD2 covers 7 bases. The CDR3 is 12 amino acids. Germline V CDR1 and CDR2: MGHRA, YSYEKL. The J segment lost 15 bases and the V segment lost 1 base, leaving 6 bases of the junction unmatched. The CDR3 nucleotides read TGCGCCAGCAGCCAAGCGGCGGGGGTAGGGTTCTTC. Protein sequence: CASSQAAGVGFF.

This clone appeared once. The J gene is TRBJ2-1, the V gene TRBV5-1, with 12 bases aligning to TRBD2. The length of the CDR3 is 16 residues. The junction had 7 bases not matched to a gene; V was cut back by 3 bases and J by 6 bases. The V gene's germline CDR1 is SGHRS and CDR2 YFSETQ. CDR3 in DNA: TGCGCCAGCAGCTCCTCTCTAGCGGGAGGGCTCAATGAGCAGTTCTTC. This encodes CASSSSLAGGLNEQFF.

The chain couples TRBV4-3 to TRBJ1-1; TRBD1 aligns across 8 bases. There are 17 residues in the CDR3. Germline CDR1 is LGHNA and CDR2 is YSLEER. Trimming removed 0 bases from V and 5 bases from J; junction bases left unmatched: 11. The CDR3 DNA sequence: TGCGCCAGCAGCCAAGATTTAGACAGGGGCGGCAGGACTGAAGCTTTCTTT. Its translation is CASSQDLDRGGRTEAFF.

This clone was observed a few times. The J gene is TRBJ2-2, the V gene TRBV29-1, with a tentative D call TRBD1 (7 bases). Between the trimmed V and J ends, which lost 5 bases and 7 bases, there was a span of 14 bases. The CDR3 loop spans 13 amino acids. Germline lookup yields CDR1 SQVTM and CDR2 ANQGSEA. The CDR3 DNA follows: TGCAGCGTTATCCCTCAGGGGGGCGGGGAGCTGTTTTTT. Translated: CSVIPQGGGELFF.

This sequence joins TRBV13 and TRBJ2-3, with 8 bases aligning to TRBD2. The CDR3 spans 15 residues. The ends lost 5 bases at V and 2 bases at J; junction bases unmatched: 6. The germline gives CDR1 PRHDT, CDR2 FYEKMQ (reference sequence). The CDR3 DNA follows: TGTGCCAGCAGCCGCCGAGCGGGGGTCACAGATACGCAGTATTTT. It translates to CASSRRAGVTDTQYF.

The V gene is TRBV6-5, the J gene TRBJ1-4, with 7 nucleotides matching TRBD1. The CDR3 length is 13 residues. V shed 5 bases and J 10 bases; nucleotides not matched to a gene: 7. Germline assignment: CDR1 MNHEY and CDR2 SVGAGI. The CDR3 region has the DNA TGTGCCAGCAGTCCCGACAGGGCGGGAAAACTGTTTTTT. Translated: CASSPDRAGKLFF.

The sample holds many counts of this clone. The J gene is TRBJ1-1, the V gene TRBV7-2; 12 nucleotides align to TRBD1. Per the germline V gene, CDR1 is SGHTA and CDR2 is FQGNSA. CDR3 length: 15 residues. Trimming took 2 bases from V and 9 from J; bases not matched to a gene: 7. Here the CDR3 reads CASSLSPGTGGKAFF. CDR3 sequence (DNA): TGTGCCAGCAGCTTATCCCCCGGGACAGGGGGCAAAGCTTTCTTT.

The chain is built from TRBV7-2 and TRBJ2-1; TRBD1 matches 8 bases. This CDR3 contains 12 residues. The V gene end was trimmed by 5 bases and the J gene end by 12 bases; junction bases not matched to a gene: 6. Germline lookup yields CDR1 SGHTA and CDR2 FQGNSA. Here the CDR3 DNA reads TGTGCCAGCAGCCAAGACAGGGGACGGCAGTTCTTC. Residues: CASSQDRGRQFF.

This clone was detected a few times. CDR3 DNA sequence: TGCGCCAGCAGCTTGGCCACCGCAGGAGGGAATTCACCCCTCCACTTT. Translated: CASSLATAGGNSPLHF. This sequence joins TRBV5-1 and TRBJ1-6; no reliable D call. The germline V and J ends were trimmed by 0 bases and 7 bases, with 14 bases remaining between them. The CDR3 consists of 16 residues. Germline values: CDR1 SGHRS, CDR2 YFSETQ. Supplemented by reference TRBV5-1 and TRBJ1-6, the full variable domain reads KAGVTQTPRYLIKTRGQQVTLSCSPISGHRSVSWYQQTPGQGLQFLFEYFSETQRNKGNFPGRFSGRQFSNSRSEMNVSTLELGDSALYLCASSLATAGGNSPLHFGNGTRLTVT.

This rearrangement joins TRBV4-3 to TRBJ2-3; D remains ambiguous. CDR1 is LGHNA, CDR2 YSLEER, per germline. This CDR3 region has 17 residues. The V and J ends lost 1 base and 3 bases respectively, with 17 bases between them. CDR3 in DNA: TGCGCCAGCAGCCAAGCCCGACGGGTACTGGAGACAGATACGCAGTATTTT. It encodes CASSQARRVLETDTQYF.

This rearrangement joins TRBV5-6 to TRBJ2-1; perhaps TRBD1 as D (5 bases). This CDR3 spans 14 amino acids. V lost 4 bases and J 8 bases, leaving 16 bases between the germline ends. From germline, CDR1 is SGHDT and CDR2 YYEEEE. The CDR3 sequence is CASSTLQGNDEQFF. DNA for the CDR3: TGTGCCAGCAGCACTCTCCAGGGTAACGATGAGCAGTTCTTC.